Listed below are T cell receptor beta chains from one sample, sequenced in a study of type 1 regulatory T cells. Antigens of these TCRs are unknown. TCRdb passed the reads through MiXCR, listing each CDR3 protein once. The profile shows 60,000 to 70,000 distinct CDR3 sequences, roughly 50% of them singletons. What was sequenced was cultured non-Tr1 T cells, either the whole culture or a sorted T cell fraction (not recorded which). The source is a human donor in good health. CDR3s include the opening cysteine and the closing phenylalanine or tryptophan. A D gene is named only where the DNA matches it firmly. Only some rows state a clone size, as once, few, many or a class for expanded clones.

15	TRBV12-5	TRBJ2-2	-	-	TGTGCTAGTGGTTTCGGAGGGGGGACCACCGGGGGGCTGTTTTTT	CASGFGGGTTGGLFF
15	TRBV12-3/TRBV12-4	TRBJ1-3	-	-	TGTGCCAGCAGTTTAGAGAGGCCTCCTGGAAACACCATATATTTT	CASSLERPPGNTIYF
14	TRBV20-1	TRBJ1-6	-	-	TGCAGTGCTAGAGGCCGGGCCGAGGATTCACCCCTCCACTTT	CSARGRAEDSPLHF
17	TRBV15	TRBJ1-1	-	TRBD1	TGTGCCACCAGCAGGAGGTCGACTTTACAGGGGTACACTGAAGCTTTCTTT	CATSRRSTLQGYTEAFF
14	TRBV18	TRBJ2-7	-	-	TGTGCCAGCTCCTCAGGGACCGCGCGGTACGAGCAGTACTTC	CASSSGTARYEQYF
15	TRBV7-9	TRBJ1-2	few	TRBD1	TGTGCCAGCATCCCCTTCCAAACAGGGGGCTATGGCTACACCTTC	CASIPFQTGGYGYTF
15	TRBV5-1	TRBJ2-2	-	-	TGCGCCAGCAGCTCCGTACCACGAGGCTCCGGGGAGCTGTTTTTT	CASSSVPRGSGELFF
12	TRBV20-1	TRBJ1-1	-	-	TGCAGTGCTAGAGCCGGGAACACTGAAGCTTTCTTT	CSARAGNTEAFF
12	TRBV12-3/TRBV12-4	TRBJ1-1	many	TRBD1	TGTGCCAGCAGTTTAGCGGGACAGAAAGCTTTCTTT	CASSLAGQKAFF
14	TRBV29-1	TRBJ2-3	-	TRBD2	TGCAGCGCCTCCCCCGGGACTAGCGTTGATACGCAGTATTTT	CSASPGTSVDTQYF
15	TRBV5-1	TRBJ1-6	-	-	TGCGCCAGCAGCTTGTCCGATGGGGTACCCACCCCCCTCCACTTT	CASSLSDGVPTPLHF
14	TRBV6-4	TRBJ2-6	-	-	TGTGCCAGCAGTGACTCGTCTGGGGCCAACATCCTGACTTTC	CASSDSSGANILTF
17	TRBV9	TRBJ2-1	few	TRBD2	TGTGCCAGCAGCCCGACCAGTAGCGGGGGGTTGAGGGGTGAGCAGTTCTTC	CASSPTSSGGLRGEQFF
14	TRBV10-2	TRBJ2-7	-	-	TGCGCCAGCAGTGAGTCACTTGGGCGATACGAGCAGTACTTC	CASSESLGRYEQYF
19	TRBV21-1	TRBJ2-6	-	-	TGTGCCAGCAGCATTGAGGGAGGACAGGGACAGGCTGGGGCCAACGTCCTGACTTTC	CASSIEGGQGQAGANVLTF
13	TRBV20-1	TRBJ1-1	few	-	TGCAGTGCCCCGCATGAGGGGGGGGTTGAAGCTTTCTTT	CSAPHEGGVEAFF
13	TRBV12-3/TRBV12-4	TRBJ1-5	few	-	TGTGCCAGCAGTGTAGGACAGAATCAGCCCCAGCATTTT	CASSVGQNQPQHF
14	TRBV15	TRBJ1-1	-	-	TGTGCCACCAGCAGTAGAGTCACTGGCACTGAAGCTTTCTTT	CATSSRVTGTEAFF
15	TRBV2	TRBJ1-6	-	-	TGTGCCAGCATCAGGGATTCCACCTATAATTCACCCCTCCACTTT	CASIRDSTYNSPLHF
14	TRBV27	TRBJ1-2	-	TRBD1	TGTGCCAGCAGCGTCGGACAGGGTAACTATGGCTACACCTTC	CASSVGQGNYGYTF
16	TRBV12-3/TRBV12-4	TRBJ2-7	-	TRBD2	TGTGCCAGCAGTCTCCTCACTAGCGGGGCGACCTACGAGCAGTACTTC	CASSLLTSGATYEQYF
15	TRBV5-1	TRBJ2-1	-	TRBD2	TGCGCCAGCAGCTCTGGAACTAGCGGGGTGAATGAGCAGTTCTTC	CASSSGTSGVNEQFF
11	TRBV7-9	TRBJ2-7	-	-	TGTGCCAGCAGCGCTAAAGGCGAGCAGTACTTC	CASSAKGEQYF
15	TRBV6-1	TRBJ1-2	-	TRBD1	TGTGCCAGCCGATCCGACGGACAGGGTTACTATGGCTACACCTTC	CASRSDGQGYYGYTF
13	TRBV18	TRBJ2-7	-	-	TGTGCCAGCTCACCTCAGTCTACCTACGAGCAGTACTTC	CASSPQSTYEQYF
15	TRBV12-3/TRBV12-4	TRBJ2-7	-	TRBD2	TGTGCCAGCAGTGGACTAGCGGGGCCCGCCTACGAGCAGTACTTC	CASSGLAGPAYEQYF
14	TRBV7-9	TRBJ2-1	few	-	TGTGCCAGCAGCCTTGCGGACGTGGGAAATGAGCAGTTCTTC	CASSLADVGNEQFF
18	TRBV18	TRBJ1-6	-	-	TGTGCCAGCTCACCGAGATTCGCCAGGGCCGATTATAATTCACCCCTCCACTTT	CASSPRFARADYNSPLHF
15	TRBV7-9	TRBJ1-2	few	TRBD1	TGTGCCAGCAGCACCTCCTCGACAGGGAACTATGGCTACACCTTC	CASSTSSTGNYGYTF
19	TRBV19	TRBJ1-5	once	-	TGTGCCAGTAGTACCCCAGCAGGGGATGTTTTGTTGTCTAATCAGCCCCAGCATTTT	CASSTPAGDVLLSNQPQHF
15	TRBV12-3/TRBV12-4	TRBJ2-7	-	TRBD2	TGTGCCAGCATCCCGGCTGGCGGGGGGTACTACGAGCAGTACTTC	CASIPAGGGYYEQYF
15	TRBV12-3/TRBV12-4	TRBJ2-2	-	TRBD1	TGTGCCAGCAGATCCGGGACAGCAAACACCGGGGAGCTGTTTTTT	CASRSGTANTGELFF
16	TRBV7-2	TRBJ2-7	once	-	TGTGCCAGCAGCCCCCGGGACGCCGGCCACTCCTACGAGCAGTACTTC	CASSPRDAGHSYEQYF
11	TRBV6-2/TRBV6-3	TRBJ1-1	few	-	TGTGCCAGCAGTTTGGGGGTCGCAGCTTTCTTT	CASSLGVAAFF
19	TRBV7-9	TRBJ1-4	few	-	TGTGCCAGCAGCTCACCTATCCACACGGGAAAGGTAGAAGGCGAAAAACTGTTTTTT	CASSSPIHTGKVEGEKLFF
14	TRBV6-2/TRBV6-3	TRBJ1-5	-	-	TGTGCCAGCAGCCACAGGGCTAGCAATCAGCCCCAGCATTTT	CASSHRASNQPQHF
15	TRBV4-3	TRBJ2-6	few	-	TGCGCCAGCAGCCAAGAAGGAAATGGGGCCAACGTCCTGACTTTC	CASSQEGNGANVLTF
17	TRBV7-9	TRBJ2-7	few	TRBD2	TGTGCCAGCAGCCCACAGGTAGCGGGGGTCGAGTCCTACGAGCAGTACTTC	CASSPQVAGVESYEQYF
12	TRBV20-1	TRBJ2-5	-	-	TGCAGTGCTCTGGCTGAACGAGAGACCCAGTACTTC	CSALAERETQYF
14	TRBV4-1	TRBJ1-2	few	-	TGCGCCAGCAGCCAAGAAGGCAGGGTACCTGGCTACACCTTC	CASSQEGRVPGYTF
17	TRBV2	TRBJ2-1	-	TRBD2	TGTGCCAGCAGACATCCCTTGGGGGGGGACCTTTCGGATGAGCAGTTCTTC	CASRHPLGGDLSDEQFF
15	TRBV30	TRBJ1-5	-	-	TGTGCCTGGAGTGGGGGAACAAGTAGCAATCAGCCCCAGCATTTT	CAWSGGTSSNQPQHF
14	TRBV9	TRBJ2-3	-	-	TGTGCCAGCAGCGTAGGCCCCGACACAGATACGCAGTATTTT	CASSVGPDTDTQYF
12	TRBV20-1	TRBJ1-5	-	-	TGCAGTGCTAGGAAGGGGTATCAGCCCCAGCATTTT	CSARKGYQPQHF
12	TRBV20-1	TRBJ2-7	many	TRBD1	TGCAGCGGGACAGGGGGCGGCTACGAGCAGTACTTC	CSGTGGGYEQYF
16	TRBV19	TRBJ1-1	-	-	TGTGCCAGTAGTATAGGGCGAAGAATAGAGAACACTGAAGCTTTCTTT	CASSIGRRIENTEAFF
15	TRBV5-6	TRBJ2-5	once	-	TGTGCCAGCAGCTTGGGGGACAACTCGGGGGAGACCCAGTACTTC	CASSLGDNSGETQYF
13	TRBV7-2	TRBJ2-1	-	-	TGTGCCAGCAGCTTAGATTGGGCTAACGAGCAGTTCTTC	CASSLDWANEQFF
14	TRBV9	TRBJ2-5	-	TRBD2	TGTGCCAGCAGCGTTGGACTAGGCCAAGAGACCCAGTGCTTC	CASSVGLGQETQCF
11	TRBV12-3/TRBV12-4	TRBJ2-1	once	-	TGTGCCAGCAGTACCTTGGATGAGCAGTTCTTC	CASSTLDEQFF
15	TRBV2	TRBJ2-1	-	-	TGTGCCAGCAGTGTAATTGGTGCGGGGTTGAATGAGCAGTTCTTC	CASSVIGAGLNEQFF
14	TRBV9	TRBJ1-1	-	-	TGTGCCAGCAGCGTGGGGGTTAAGGACACTGAAGCTTTCTTT	CASSVGVKDTEAFF
16	TRBV3-1	TRBJ2-5	few	TRBD2	TGTGCCAGCAGCCAAGCGAGAGCGGGGGGGCCTGGGACCCAGTACTTC	CASSQARAGGPGTQYF
13	TRBV11-1	TRBJ2-1	once	-	TGTGCCAGCAGCTTAGTAGTCGGCTATGAGCAGTTCTTC	CASSLVVGYEQFF